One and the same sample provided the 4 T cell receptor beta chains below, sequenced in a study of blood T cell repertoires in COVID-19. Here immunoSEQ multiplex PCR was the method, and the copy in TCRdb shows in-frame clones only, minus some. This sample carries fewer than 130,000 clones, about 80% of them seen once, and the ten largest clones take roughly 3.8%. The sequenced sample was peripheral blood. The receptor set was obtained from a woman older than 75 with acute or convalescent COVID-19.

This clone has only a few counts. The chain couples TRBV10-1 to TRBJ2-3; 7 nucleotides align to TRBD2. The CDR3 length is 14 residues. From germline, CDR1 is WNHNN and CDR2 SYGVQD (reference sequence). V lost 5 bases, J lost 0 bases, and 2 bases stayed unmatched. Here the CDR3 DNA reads TGCGCCAGCAGTAGCGGGGACAGCACAGATACGCAGTATTTT. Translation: CASSSGDSTDTQYF.

The CDR3 here is CASSSRTGFMEAFF. Here the CDR3 DNA reads TGTGCCAGCAGCTCGCGGACAGGGTTCATGGAAGCTTTCTTT. The rearrangement uses TRBV5-8 and TRBJ1-1; 8 nucleotides match TRBD1. The CDR3 covers 14 residues. Germline values: CDR1 SGHTS, CDR2 YDEGEE. V lost 3 bases, J lost 8 bases, and 9 bases stayed unmatched.

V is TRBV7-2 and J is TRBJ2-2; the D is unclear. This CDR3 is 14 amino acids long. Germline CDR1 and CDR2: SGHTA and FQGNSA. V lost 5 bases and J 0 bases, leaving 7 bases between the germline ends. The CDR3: CASSQVANTGELFF. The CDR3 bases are TGTGCCAGCAGCCAAGTAGCGAACACCGGGGAGCTGTTTTTT. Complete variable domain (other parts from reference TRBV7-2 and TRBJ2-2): GAGVSQSPSNKVTEKGKDVELRCDPISGHTALYWYRQSLGQGLEFLIYFQGNSAPDKSGLPSDRFSAERTGGSVSTLTIQRTQQEDSAVYLCASSQVANTGELFFGEGSRLTVL.

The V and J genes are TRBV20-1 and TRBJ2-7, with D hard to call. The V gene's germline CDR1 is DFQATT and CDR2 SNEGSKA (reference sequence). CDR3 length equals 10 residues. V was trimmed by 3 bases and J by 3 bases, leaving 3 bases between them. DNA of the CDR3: TGCAGTGCTAGTCTCTACGAGCAGTACTTC. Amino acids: CSASLYEQYF.